This T cell receptor beta chain was recovered during a study of T cells in Graves' hyperthyroidism and ophthalmopathy. This CDR3 region has 14 residues. Trimming took off 7 bases at V and 4 bases at J, with 16 bases between the two ends. Germline V gene data show CDR1 as SNHLY and CDR2 as FYNNEI. Amplified TCR beta CDR3 regions derived from RNA transcripts. TCR CDR3 underwent first-round RT-PCR with the HTBI primer set. One entry per CDR3 protein results from TCRdb running MiXCR on the multiplex PCR reads. This sample has hundreds of thousands of distinct CDR3 sequences, with 17% found just once. The source of this sequence is a woman younger than 35 with Graves' ophthalmopathy. Sequenced sample: blood. The chain combines TRBV2 with TRBJ1-2; D not resolved. The DNA of the CDR3 is TGTGCCAGCAACCCGCGGACGGTTGTCTATGGCTACACCTTC. This sequence encodes CASNPRTVVYGYTF.